A selection of T cell receptor beta chains follows, all from one sample in a study of CD8+ T cells in alopecia areata. The assay was immunoSEQ multiplex PCR, and TCRdb's table has in-frame clones only and misses some. The sample lists roughly 220,000 clones, approximately 72% occurring once. Here the sequenced sample was CD4+ T cells sorted from blood, taken at approximately week 42, from a patient treated with tofacitinib. All receptors derive from a human donor with alopecia areata. CDR3s include the opening cysteine and the closing phenylalanine or tryptophan.

j_gene: TRBJ1-2; v_gene: TRBV9; CDR3aa: CASSVGHLGGYTF
j_gene: TRBJ1-2; v_gene: TRBV5-1; CDR3aa: CASSSATGDGYTF
j_gene: TRBJ1-2; v_gene: TRBV18; CDR3aa: CASSPLLGVEGYTF
j_gene: TRBJ2-1; v_gene: TRBV5-1; CDR3aa: CASSLDGTSGVEQFF
j_gene: TRBJ1-1; v_gene: TRBV29-1; CDR3aa: CSALGRQGPTEAFF
j_gene: TRBJ1-1; v_gene: TRBV7-3; CDR3aa: CASSANTEAFF
j_gene: TRBJ1-1; v_gene: TRBV30; CDR3aa: CAWSKVGGIMNTEAFF
j_gene: TRBJ2-7; v_gene: TRBV7-2; CDR3aa: CASSPQGALGSSF
j_gene: TRBJ2-3; v_gene: TRBV29-1; CDR3aa: CSTSGGVTDTQYF
j_gene: TRBJ2-1; v_gene: TRBV7-2; CDR3aa: CASSLDWGLAFNEQFF
j_gene: TRBJ1-2; v_gene: TRBV10-3; CDR3aa: CAISDVVGDYGYTF
j_gene: TRBJ1-1; v_gene: TRBV7-9; CDR3aa: CASSYGQSRVEAFF
j_gene: TRBJ2-5; v_gene: TRBV12-5; CDR3aa: CASGLVGHRGTQYF
j_gene: TRBJ1-1; v_gene: TRBV7-2; CDR3aa: CASSLTVSAEAFF
j_gene: TRBJ2-2; v_gene: TRBV5-6; CDR3aa: CASSLPGELFF
j_gene: TRBJ2-2; v_gene: TRBV11-2; CDR3aa: CASSLGLAVNTGELFF
j_gene: TRBJ1-1; v_gene: TRBV14; CDR3aa: CASSQLPKGTEAFF
j_gene: TRBJ1-2; v_gene: TRBV11-2; CDR3aa: CASSLDLTPGNGYTF
j_gene: TRBJ2-1; v_gene: TRBV25-1; CDR3aa: CASSDPLRTSNEQFF
j_gene: TRBJ1-2; v_gene: TRBV29-1; CDR3aa: CSVVPPGSDYGYTF
j_gene: TRBJ1-4; v_gene: TRBV29-1; CDR3aa: CSVEDFNEKLFF
j_gene: TRBJ2-7; v_gene: TRBV13; CDR3aa: CASSLGQGLTYEQYF
j_gene: TRBJ1-5; v_gene: TRBV23-1; CDR3aa: CASSPGGTGWPQHF
j_gene: TRBJ1-2; v_gene: TRBV29-1; CDR3aa: CSVVDSPNYGYTF
j_gene: TRBJ2-5; v_gene: TRBV29-1; CDR3aa: CSVSLNQETQYF
j_gene: TRBJ1-6; v_gene: TRBV4-1; CDR3aa: CASSQDPPGGTSYNSPLHF
j_gene: TRBJ2-3; v_gene: TRBV5-1; CDR3aa: CASADTQYF
j_gene: TRBJ2-6; v_gene: TRBV5-6; CDR3aa: CASSPPRPGANVLTF
j_gene: TRBJ2-3; v_gene: TRBV29-1; CDR3aa: CSYRAGAGADTQYF
j_gene: TRBJ1-1; v_gene: TRBV29-1; CDR3aa: CSVTGRLNTEAFF
j_gene: TRBJ2-1; v_gene: TRBV15; CDR3aa: CATSRRTSGGSNEQFF
j_gene: TRBJ2-7; v_gene: TRBV5-6; CDR3aa: CASSFGVDEQYF
j_gene: TRBJ1-6; v_gene: TRBV5-1; CDR3aa: CASRTGTETLHF
j_gene: TRBJ2-5; v_gene: TRBV4-1; CDR3aa: CASSQPLQETQYF
j_gene: TRBJ2-4; v_gene: TRBV5-1; CDR3aa: CASSPLAGNIQYF
j_gene: TRBJ2-2; v_gene: TRBV5-1; CDR3aa: CASSLGTSGDTGELFF
j_gene: TRBJ1-1; v_gene: TRBV7-3; CDR3aa: CASSPSYGHTEAFF
j_gene: TRBJ2-1; v_gene: TRBV30; CDR3aa: CAWSAEGQFDEQFF
j_gene: TRBJ2-1; v_gene: TRBV7-2; CDR3aa: CASSLDGVGGNEQFF
j_gene: TRBJ1-4; v_gene: TRBV29-1; CDR3aa: CSVYRDSGEKLFF
j_gene: TRBJ1-5; v_gene: TRBV29-1; CDR3aa: CSVEGNSNQPQHF
j_gene: TRBJ1-1; v_gene: TRBV30; CDR3aa: CAFDRGLSEAFF
j_gene: TRBJ1-1; v_gene: TRBV29-1; CDR3aa: CSVGTAANTEAFF
j_gene: TRBJ2-6; v_gene: TRBV9; CDR3aa: CASSVRSGANVLTF
j_gene: TRBJ1-2; v_gene: TRBV29-1; CDR3aa: CSDKTGDYGYTF
j_gene: TRBJ1-1; v_gene: TRBV19; CDR3aa: CASSIVGDEAFF
j_gene: TRBJ1-1; v_gene: TRBV6-6; CDR3aa: CASSVQTNTEAFF
j_gene: TRBJ1-1; v_gene: TRBV27; CDR3aa: CASSLQSYTEAFF